The 18 T cell receptor beta chains in this list originate from one sample, sequenced in a study of blood T cell repertoires in COVID-19. Sequencing used immunoSEQ multiplex PCR; TCRdb keeps in-frame clones, though not all of them. The sample holds hundreds of thousands of clones, around 90% seen once. Input material: PBMCs or T cells enriched from blood (not recorded which). The origin of the receptors is a woman aged 25 to 45 with acute COVID-19.

CDR3 bases: TGCGCCAGCAGCCCGATCCCGCAGGGGTGGACTGAAGCTTTCTTT. Translation: CASSPIPQGWTEAFF. V gene TRBV5-1 combines with J gene TRBJ1-1; D might be TRBD1 (6 bases). This CDR3 has 15 amino acids. Per germline, CDR1 SGHRS and CDR2 YFSETQ. V shed 4 bases and J shed 5 bases, with 18 bases lying between them.

The CDR3, as DNA: TGTGCCAGCAGTCCCGCGGGGAGTGGCACAGATACGCAGTATTTT. Amino acid sequence: CASSPAGSGTDTQYF. The chain is built from TRBV7-9 and TRBJ2-3; TRBD2 might be the D (6 bases). The V end lost 6 bases, the J end lost 1 base, and 14 bases lay between the germline ends. The CDR3 consists of 15 residues. Germline CDR1 SEHNR, CDR2 FQNEAQ (reference sequence).

This rearrangement joins TRBV2 to TRBJ1-2; TRBD1 agrees at 8 bases. Losses at the gene ends were 4 bases for V and 4 bases for J; bases not matched to a gene: 14. From germline, CDR1 is SNHLY and CDR2 FYNNEI. CDR3 length: 17 residues. The DNA of the CDR3 is TGTGCCAGCAGTGGGAGAAAGCAGGGGGCGCGGGTCTATGGCTACACCTTC. It is translated as CASSGRKQGARVYGYTF.

The chain recombines TRBV24-1 with TRBJ2-1; 10 nucleotides line up with TRBD2. The germline V gene has CDR1 KGHDR and CDR2 SFDVKD. This CDR3 spans 15 amino acids. V lost 5 bases, J lost 8 bases, and 8 bases stayed unmatched. The CDR3 nucleotides are TGTGCCACCAGTGCAAGCGGGAGGGCGAGGGATGAGCAGTTCTTC. It encodes CATSASGRARDEQFF.

The rearrangement links TRBV28 to TRBJ2-5; D remains ambiguous. V was clipped by 2 bases and J by 5 bases, with 3 bases between them. The germline V gene has CDR1 MDHEN and CDR2 SYDVKM. The CDR3 covers 11 residues. The CDR3 region has the DNA TGTGCCAGCAGTTTACATGAGACCCAGTACTTC. Translation: CASSLHETQYF.

This clone has more than one count but fewer than ten. This chain joins TRBV7-2 and TRBJ1-2, with TRBD1 as a possible D gene (6 bases). Trimming took 4 bases from V and 7 from J, leaving 13 bases between them. Germline CDR1 SGHTA, CDR2 FQGNSA. The CDR3 has 13 amino acids. CDR3 DNA sequence: TGTGCCAGCAGCTCACAGGGCTGGGGTGGCTACACCTTC. Its protein product is CASSSQGWGGYTF.

The V gene is TRBV28, the J gene TRBJ2-1; D is possibly TRBD2 (6 bases). V was clipped by 4 bases and J by 16 bases, with 17 bases between them. Germline CDR1 and CDR2: MDHEN and SYDVKM. The CDR3 runs 12 residues. The DNA of the CDR3 is TGTGCCAGCAGTTACGGGACTGGCGAAGGATTCTTC. Protein: CASSYGTGEGFF.

V and J are TRBV5-4 and TRBJ2-3; TRBD2 agrees at 12 bases. Trimming removed 6 bases from V and 7 bases from J; junction bases left unmatched: 9. Germline assignment: CDR1 SGHNT and CDR2 YYREEE (reference sequence). This CDR3 contains 15 residues. The CDR3 DNA is TGTGCCAGCACCGCGACTAGCGGGAGTCTGAATACGCAGTATTTT. Residues: CASTATSGSLNTQYF. Full variable domain (remainder filled in from reference TRBV5-4 and TRBJ2-3): ETGVTQSPTHLIKTRGQQVTLRCSSQSGHNTVSWYQQALGQGPQFIFQYYREEENGRGNFPPRFSGLQFPNYSSELNVNALELDDSALYLCASTATSGSLNTQYFGPGTRLTVL.

The DNA of the CDR3 is TGTGCCAGCAGTTCCAGGGGGCTTCCCGACAATGAGCAGTTCTTC. Translation: CASSSRGLPDNEQFF. The chain carries TRBV27 and TRBJ2-1; 8 bases map to TRBD1. Germline V gene data show CDR1 as MNHEY and CDR2 as SMNVEV (reference sequence). The CDR3 consists of 15 residues. J was trimmed by 5 bases and V by 4 bases; bases with no gene match: 7.

The chain recombines TRBV28 with TRBJ2-7, with TRBD1 matching over 10 bases. CDR3 size: 16 residues. Per the germline V gene, CDR1 is MDHEN and CDR2 is SYDVKM. J was trimmed by 2 bases and V by 4 bases; bases with no gene match: 8. CDR3 nucleotide sequence: TGTGCCAGCAGTTCCCACGGGACAGGGGCCCCCTACGAGCAGTACTTC. This sequence encodes CASSSHGTGAPYEQYF. Full variable domain (missing parts from reference TRBV28 and TRBJ2-7): DVKVTQSSRYLVKRTGEKVFLECVQDMDHENMFWYRQDPGLGLRLIYFSYDVKMKEKGDIPEGYSVSREKKERFSLILESASTNQTSMYLCASSSHGTGAPYEQYFGPGTRLTVT.

This clone was seen a single time. The chain has TRBV20-1 and TRBJ2-7; the D gene is possibly TRBD2 (5 bases). The CDR3 is 13 amino acids. Trimming cost V 3 bases and J 1 base, with 10 bases left between them. Germline loops: CDR1 DFQATT, CDR2 SNEGSKA (reference sequence). CDR3 coding DNA: TGCAGTGCTAGTAAAGCGGAGTCCTACGAGCAGTACTTC. This codes for CSASKAESYEQYF.

This chain connects TRBV19 to TRBJ1-3; D is unresolved. Germline V gene data show CDR1 as LNHDA and CDR2 as SQIVND (reference sequence). This CDR3 has 14 amino acids. V dropped 8 bases and J dropped 0 bases, with 11 bases sitting between them. The CDR3 loop is CASRTASSGNTIYF. The CDR3 DNA is TGTGCCAGTCGTACAGCGTCCTCTGGAAACACCATATATTTT.

This clone was detected once. V gene TRBV7-9 combines with J gene TRBJ2-5; TRBD1 matches 8 bases. V trimming: 4 bases; J trimming: 0 bases; junction bases outside the gene matches: 4. CDR1 SEHNR and CDR2 FQNEAQ come from the germline V gene (reference sequence). The CDR3 contains 15 residues. The CDR3 coding sequence is TGTGCCAGCAGCTCGATGGACAGGGACCAAGAGACCCAGTACTTC. It encodes CASSSMDRDQETQYF.

The CDR3 sequence: CASSIDPQGVDEQFF. CDR3 DNA: TGTGCCAGTAGTATAGACCCACAGGGTGTCGATGAGCAGTTCTTC. This chain connects TRBV19 to TRBJ2-1; tentatively, D is TRBD1 (6 bases). Germline-derived CDR1 and CDR2 are LNHDA and SQIVND (reference sequence). V lost 0 bases and J 8 bases, leaving 14 bases between the germline ends. The CDR3 consists of 15 residues.

V usage is TRBV19 and J usage is TRBJ2-2, with 11 bases aligning to TRBD1. The V and J ends lost 8 bases and 6 bases, in that order; junction bases with no gene match: 23. This CDR3 contains 20 residues. In germline, CDR1 is LNHDA, CDR2 SQIVND (reference sequence). This CDR3 reads CASEPGQGAPRGSGAGELFF. The CDR3 DNA reads as TGTGCCAGTGAACCCGGACAGGGGGCGCCTCGCGGGAGTGGGGCCGGGGAGCTGTTTTTT.

This clone was seen just once. The chain combines TRBV6-2 or TRBV6-3 with TRBJ2-7; D is unclear. The CDR3 is 11 amino acids. Germline CDR1 is MNHEY and CDR2 is SVGEGT. Trimming pared 0 bases from V and 6 bases from J, leaving 3 bases between. Here the CDR3 reads CASSYSLEQYF. DNA of the CDR3: TGTGCCAGCAGTTACTCACTCGAGCAGTACTTC.

This chain uses TRBV2 with TRBJ2-6; D is unresolved. V lost 3 bases to trimming and J lost 1 base, with 4 bases between them. CDR3 length equals 14 residues. CDR1 is SNHLY and CDR2 is FYNNEI in the germline V gene. The CDR3 is CASSEESGANVLTF. CDR3 DNA sequence: TGTGCCAGCAGTGAGGAGTCTGGGGCCAACGTCCTGACTTTC.

The chain has TRBV7-8 and TRBJ1-1; a weak D match, TRBD1 (5 bases). This CDR3 has 13 amino acids. Germline values: CDR1 SGHVS, CDR2 FQNEAQ. V shed 7 bases and J shed 5 bases, with 14 bases lying between them. CDR3 bases: TGTGCCAGCACCAACTCGGGGGAGACTGAAGCTTTCTTT. Translating it yields CASTNSGETEAFF. Full variable domain (outside the CDR3, taken from reference TRBV7-8 and TRBJ1-1): GAGVSQSPRYKVAKRGQDVALRCDPISGHVSLFWYQQALGQGPEFLTYFQNEAQLDKSGLPSDRFFAERPEGSVSTLKIQRTQQEDSAVYLCASTNSGETEAFFGQGTRLTVV.